The present TCR beta chain was sequenced within a study of cytomegalovirus exposure and HLA in healthy donors (dated by TCRdb to about 2017). For the study in its entirety: In an earlier analysis of 550 to 750 of the donors, about 260 Gb of sequence data and 95 million to 130 million unique TCR beta sequences from roughly 180 million T cells were reported. The study combined high-throughput TCR immunosequencing, statistical association of individual TCRs with disease status, and machine learning to predict cytomegalovirus infection status. Because of strong linkage in the cohort, roughly five DR-DQ haplotypes were treated as single units for association and clustering. A separate validation cohort of roughly 130 different subjects was used in addition to the 666-subject first cohort. In the later analysis, no new phenotypic data were used to find candidate immune exposures; instead, reliance was placed on TCR beta sequences and their occurrence across donors. An early release that covered roughly 600 HLA-typed donors contained approximately 300 gigabases of sequencing data and about 84 million unique TCR sequences. Donor age, sex, ethnicity and CMV serostatus were compiled alongside the repertoire data. An earlier analysis of several hundred of the donors applied high-throughput TCR beta sequencing to assess whether each TCR beta V gene segment acted as functional or pseudogenic. A later analysis re-examined previously published TCR beta repertoires from more than 600 donors and added high-resolution HLA genotyping to investigate patterns of TCR occurrence. Among the approximately 400 genotyped donors, approximately 82% belonged to the genetic ancestry cluster associated with self-reported Caucasian donors. Using immunosequencing, the study profiled T cell repertoires from about 650 subjects and related those repertoires to cytomegalovirus serostatus. All discovery cohort repertoires had been generated on a single sequencing platform. Genome-wide SNP genotypes for about 65% of the roughly 700 donors were used in a later genetic analysis, which treated that subset as a discovery cohort. Typing coverage varied by locus: about 620-630 donors for A, B, C, DRB1 and DQB1; 500 to 550 for DQA1; about 590 for DPA1; roughly 470 for DPB1. Among 398 genotyped donors of the cohort, an average of about 240,000 unique TCR beta nucleotide sequences was sequenced per donor, of which about 18% were non-productive. The study was designed to test whether signatures of past pathogen exposure could be identified by cataloging public T cell receptors. Both class I and class II loci were covered by HLA typing, at four-digit resolution. Broader findings and caveats from the paper: Presence/absence analyses assumed roughly uniform sequencing depth across donors, an assumption that may not hold. At a false discovery rate of 0.05, a later analysis linked fewer than 20,000 TCR beta sequences to specific HLA alleles. Compared with the roughly 710-donor mean, donors in an Asian-associated ancestry cluster had fewer N-insertions in productive TCRs, according to a later genetic analysis. While some public TCRs were present in many individuals, most TCR sequences turned up only very rarely across donors. For the cohort, immune exposure information was limited to CMV serostatus. In a later analysis, TCR association rates were found to vary across HLA loci, with the most associated TCRs seen for DRB1 alleles and the fewest for HLA-C alleles. An association between a missense DCLRE1C variant and V-gene and J-gene trimming of TCR beta chains was found in a later genetic analysis and replicated in an independent cohort. In both the original and validation cohorts, the classifier was reported to diagnose cytomegalovirus status with high specificity and sensitivity. Correlated functional status among segregating V segments might reflect linkage disequilibrium, but an unknown experimental factor could not be ruled out. A further reported finding was that TCR beta sequences accurately predicted the HLA-A and HLA-B alleles for most subjects in the first cohort. Most CMV-associated TCR beta chains appeared to be HLA-restricted in a later analysis, and the HLA associations seemed to be driven largely by CMV exposure. In an earlier analysis of about 600 of the donors, most TCR beta V segments appeared in productive rearrangements about 87% or about 30% of the time, broadly matching IMGT annotations. Several of the top co-occurrence clusters appeared to be linked to parvovirus B19, influenza, CMV and Epstein-Barr virus, according to a later analysis. Compared with equally common non-associated chains, HLA-associated TCR beta chains in a later analysis were more clonally expanded and had lower generation probabilities. A group of highly shared sequence variants was considered likely to be a technical artifact of the sequencing pipeline. In vitro tests confirmed that a few of the cytomegalovirus-associated TCR beta chains recognize cytomegalovirus antigens. The authors suggested that the approach could potentially be extended to other disease states and immunological phenotypes. The cohort was sequenced for TCR beta chains only, and without alpha or paired-chain data the features that could be detected were limited. Because HLA typing was unavailable for some donors at each locus, only the typed subset was used in association tests. Because counts were too low, roughly 17 rarely observed V segments, including chromosome 9 orphons, were left out of the earlier analysis of about 500 of the donors. The study gave a list of 150 to 200 TCR beta chains associated with cytomegalovirus. Strong co-occurrence of HLA alleles, especially DR and DQ, made assigning TCR associations to individual alleles difficult.

The cohort comprised more than 550 healthy bone marrow donors. Cohort members were all nominally healthy when sampled, although unrecorded immune exposures were likely present. The donor tested CMV seropositive and was one of the 289 seropositive cohort members. Every donor gave a peripheral blood sample, and the peripheral blood mononuclear cells from that sample were used for TCR beta sequencing. The Qiagen DNeasy Blood Extraction Kit was used to extract genomic DNA from the blood cell samples. The library was built by means of the immunoSEQ multiplex PCR assay. For the multiplex PCR, a mixture combining 60 forward primers for TCR Vbeta segments and 13 reverse primers for TCR Jbeta segments was used. The CDR3 region of rearranged TCR beta genes was amplified from genomic DNA with a multiplex PCR assay. Amplified TCR beta libraries were sequenced as 87-base-pair reads on the Illumina HiSeq System. The published analysis was carried out like this. A later analysis tallied around 82 million unique TCR beta chains across the 666 repertoires, and approximately 12 million of those chains were shared by two or more donors. Raw reads were error-corrected and collapsed into unique sequences with a nearest-neighbor algorithm that merged closely related sequences to remove PCR and sequencing errors. CDR3 sequences were aligned to IMGT reference sequences to assign V, D and J gene segments. For a sequence to be retained, a match of at least six nucleotides was required to both a V gene segment and a J gene segment. Rearrangements were classified as productive when the CDR3 lacked stop codons and remained in frame with V and J, and all other rearrangements were classified as non-productive. CDR3 was defined according to IMGT convention as the region running from the second conserved V-encoded cysteine to the conserved J-encoded phenylalanine. The earlier analysis of 587 of the donors excluded sequences that lacked an unambiguous match to a single V gene segment. An earlier analysis of about 600 of the donors called V segments functional above 56.7% productive rearrangements and segregating when the between-donor standard deviation exceeded 5%. A statistical classification framework was developed to diagnose cytomegalovirus status using the catalog of TCR beta chain sequences. A later analysis assigned V and J genes by comparing TCR nucleotide sequences with IMGT/GENE-DB human TR gene sequences. Using the TCRdist pipeline, a later analysis assigned CDR3 sequences along with most-parsimonious VDJ recombination scenarios. In a later analysis, each TCR beta chain was defined by its CDR3 amino acid sequence together with its V-gene family, and reads without a unique V-gene family were excluded. A later analysis removed several hundred highly shared, low-generation-probability nucleotide sequences to deal with suspected cross-contamination and a sequencing artifact. A later analysis calculated a clonal expansion index for each public chain from normalized within-repertoire ranks of inferred template counts. A later analysis computed generation probabilities with a VDJ recombination model fitted to out-of-frame rearrangements, and checked the results against IGoR. In a later analysis, hypergeometric tests were used to score TCR-TCR, TCR-HLA and TCR-CMV co-occurrence, with a repertoire-size bias correction applied to TCR pairs. In a later analysis, false discovery rates were estimated by permuting HLA or CMV assignments 20 times. In a later analysis, co-occurring TCRs were grouped using DBSCAN, and TCRdist sequence similarity was added for clustering within HLA-allele-positive subsets. Co-occurrence clustering excluded repertoires with fewer than 30,000 or more than 120,000 public chains, plus five with anomalous nucleotide sharing. Not all clones reach the TCRdb copy of this immuneACCESS table, which keeps in-frame sequences only. Checked studies attribute under half of the gap to unresolved V genes and leave the rest unexplained. From that table come the V and J calls and clone size; the DNA was used to work out D and trimming. The sample table contains 240,000 or so clones; only one count was recorded for more than 75% of them. The ten largest clones represent 4.5% to 6% of the sample.

Remarks on this clone: What antigen it recognizes has not been identified. No base qualities exist here, and no much larger clone lies one base off it.

Sequenced material: PBMCs. The clonotype comes from a woman in her 40s in good health and CMV-seropositive.

The DNA sequence is as follows: TGTGCCAGCAGGACCCCTGGAGGACAGGGCTACACCTTC. Its coded protein is CASRTPGGQGYTF. The V and J segments used are TRBV6-1 and TRBJ1-2; TRBD1 is a weak D gene call, 6 bases matching. Taken from cysteine to phenylalanine, the CDR3 has 13 residues. CDR3 DNA is the only sequence kept; it has 39 bases, read in frame from the first base. At the junction V is shortened by 6 bases and J by 8 bases, with 16 bases in between. From a lookup of the germline V gene, CDR1 and CDR2 are MNHNS and SASEGT.